Below, 10 T cell receptor beta chains from the same sample are listed, as sequenced in a study of cytomegalovirus exposure and HLA in healthy donors. Profiling relied on immunoSEQ multiplex PCR, and the TCRdb table lists in-frame clones only, not all of them. The table records 70,000 to 75,000 clones, less than 95% of them present only once. Sequences were obtained from PBMCs. The receptors derive from a woman aged 18-30 years in good health and CMV-seronegative.

The rearrangement joins TRBV6-5 to TRBJ1-2, with 7 bases matching TRBD1. This CDR3 has 13 amino acids. Germline loops: CDR1 MNHEY, CDR2 SVGAGI. V gave up 4 bases and J gave up 8 bases; unmatched junction bases: 7. Written as DNA, the CDR3 is TGTGCCAGCAGTTCCGGACAGGTGGGGGGCTACACCTTC. Its protein product is CASSSGQVGGYTF.

The chain couples TRBV19 to TRBJ1-1; no clear D gene. V was cut by 7 bases and J by 4 bases, with 16 bases left in between. Germline CDR1 reads LNHDA; CDR2 reads SQIVND (reference sequence). CDR3 size: 14 residues. In DNA form, the CDR3 reads TGTGCCAGTACCAACGGGATCTACGGCACTGAAGCTTTCTTT. This sequence encodes CASTNGIYGTEAFF.

This clone was seen at least ten times. The chain joins TRBV21-1 to TRBJ2-7; the table calls TRBD1, which could not be checked here. TRBV21-1 is a documented pseudogene. The CDR3 is made up of 13 amino acids. The CDR3 bases are TGTGCCAGCAGCAGGACAGGGGGCTACGAGCAGTACTTC. Translating gives CASSRTGGYEQYF.

J is TRBJ2-7 and V is TRBV5-1; the D gene is possibly TRBD1 (5 bases). V was cut by 5 bases and J by 1 base, with 19 bases left in between. The CDR3 extends over 16 amino acids. Per germline, CDR1 SGHRS and CDR2 YFSETQ. CDR3 sequence (DNA): TGCGCCAGCAGATCTACAGGAGCTCAAAATTCCTACGAGCAGTACTTC. It encodes CASRSTGAQNSYEQYF.

This clone was recorded once. The chain uses TRBV6-5 and TRBJ2-1; 11 bases agree with TRBD1. The V segment lost 2 bases and the J segment 6 bases; nucleotides outside the gene matches: 6. The CDR3 covers 16 residues. Germline V gives CDR1 MNHEY, CDR2 SVGAGI. The CDR3 nucleotides read TGTGCCAGCAGTTACACATCCGGGACAGGGGGCAATGAGCAGTTCTTC. Its translation: CASSYTSGTGGNEQFF.

The V and J genes are TRBV15 and TRBJ1-4; the match to TRBD1 covers 7 bases. The length of the CDR3 is 14 residues. The trim removed 1 base at V and 5 bases at J, leaving 1 base unmatched. CDR1 is LNHNV, CDR2 YYDKDF, per germline (reference sequence). The CDR3 region is CATSRGQGNEKLFF. The DNA of the CDR3 is TGTGCCACCAGCAGAGGACAGGGAAATGAAAAACTGTTTTTT.

The chain employs TRBV10-3 and TRBJ2-2, with 9 bases that match TRBD2. V gave up 7 bases and J gave up 4 bases; unmatched junction bases: 4. The CDR3 has 14 amino acids. Per germline, CDR1 ENHRY and CDR2 SYGVKD. The CDR3 DNA reads TGTGCCATCAAAGCACTAGCGGGCACCGGGGAGCTGTTTTTT. Protein: CAIKALAGTGELFF.

This chain uses TRBV4-2 with TRBJ1-1; 9 bases line up with TRBD1. V lost 2 bases and J lost 7; bases outside the gene matches: 2. Germline assignment: CDR1 LGHNA and CDR2 YNFKEQ. The CDR3 is 13 amino acids. The CDR3 DNA reads as TGTGCCAGCAGCCAACCGGGACAGGGTGAAGCTTTCTTT. It translates to CASSQPGQGEAFF.

The chain carries TRBV7-9 and TRBJ2-1, with 7 bases aligning to TRBD1. The CDR3 sequence is 17 residues long. J lost 6 bases, V lost 5 bases, and 16 bases had no gene match. Per the germline V gene, CDR1 is SEHNR and CDR2 is FQNEAQ (reference sequence). The CDR3 here is CASSPPLRGRSGNEQFF. CDR3 DNA: TGTGCCAGCAGCCCACCTCTGAGGGGGCGTTCTGGCAATGAGCAGTTCTTC.

Concerning this clone itself: A much more abundant neighbour one base away suggests this may be a read error. The gene calls are TRBV25-1 and TRBJ2-3, with 9 nucleotides matching TRBD2. The CDR3 loop spans 15 amino acids. Germline V gene sequence: CDR1 MGHDK, CDR2 SYGVNS. V lost 3 bases to trimming and J lost 0 bases; unmatched junction nucleotides: 1. CDR3 DNA sequence: TGTGCCAGCAGTGACACTAGCGGGAGCACAGATACGCAGTATTTT. As protein: CASSDTSGSTDTQYF. Full variable domain (outside the CDR3, taken from reference TRBV25-1 and TRBJ2-3): EADIYQTPRYLVIGTGKKITLECSQTMGHDKMYWYQQDPGMELHLIHYSYGVNSTEKGDLSSESTVSRIRTEHFPLTLESARPSHTSQYLCASSDTSGSTDTQYFGPGTRLTVL.